This TCR beta chain appears in the sequencing data of a study of T cell responses to AZD1222 COVID-19 vaccine (dated by TCRdb to about 2021). Turning to the overall study: Because spike-specific TCR depth and breadth did not differ between the two schedules, AZD1222 recipients who got a second dose at roughly 4 weeks were pooled with those who got a second dose at roughly 12 weeks. Enrollment into the trials was organized by age into subgroups of 18-55, 56-69 and 70-plus years, and those subgroups contained roughly 140, 27 and 60 TCR-sequenced participants, respectively. TCR sequencing covered more than 230 trial participants: 200 to 220 given two doses of AZD1222 and around 26 given two doses of MenACWY control vaccine.

Clipping removes 2 bases from V and 6 bases from J, with 18 as the unmatched junction base count. Taken from cysteine to phenylalanine, the CDR3 has 20 residues. Here the CDR3 DNA is all that survives: 60 bases in frame from base 1. CDR1 LNHDA and CDR2 SQIVND are derived from the germline V gene (reference sequence). Overall results and qualifications from the work: Conclusions about previously exposed vaccinees are limited because only six or seven AZD1222 recipients were SARS-CoV-2 seropositive at baseline. Participants were mostly white British, with more females than males. The authors suggested clonal diversity may have been underestimated. A significant rise in spike-specific TCR breadth and depth was observed after two AZD1222 doses relative to day 0 and relative to MenACWY recipients. The 56-69-year group was small, and its depth increase did not reach significance, likely because of low power. Epitopes outside the regions mutated in the B.1.351 and B.1.1.7 variants were reportedly recognized by nearly half of the unique spike-specific TCRs. Because no day 14 peak-response samples were available, repertoires were characterized only after the peak T cell response. The whole spike protein was spanned by vaccine-associated CD4 TCRs, and dominant responses were seen in regions 160-218 and 743-854.

Per the publication, the time point label means: baseline before first vaccination. Vaccinee samples were obtained from the UK trials COV001 and COV002, which included a single-blind randomized controlled phase 2/3 trial of AZD1222 (ChAdOx1 nCoV-19) in healthy adults. For TCRbeta chain sequencing, PBMC samples were collected from trial participants at day 0 and at day 28 after the second dose. The CDR3 regions of human TCRbeta chains were subjected to immunosequencing. The original methods were these. TCRs in the repertoires were compared against a reference library of SARS-CoV-2-specific TCRs that had been generated with the MIRA antigen-specificity platform. Breadth meant the fraction of unique TCRs that were SARS-CoV-2-associated, whereas depth meant the fraction of total T cells that were SARS-CoV-2-associated. Using the MIRA data, each spike-specific TCR was mapped to the spike region that the TCR reacts to and placed in a CD4 or CD8 class. Log10-transformed breadth and depth values were compared by one-way ANOVA with Sidak's multiple comparisons tests. TCRdb re-hosts the immuneACCESS table, in-frame sequences only. Its copies lack some clones; in the studies checked, an unresolved V gene accounts for under half of them, and the cause for the rest is not known. V and J calls and clone size follow that table, whereas D and trimming were derived from the DNA. This sample lists under 150,000 clones; about nine tenths were detected once. 6% to 9% of the sample belongs to the ten largest clones.

With respect to this clone: It has no known antigen specificity. It has no much larger one-base neighbor in the sample; base qualities were not kept.

Sequences were derived from peripheral blood, sampled on day 0 of AZD1222 vaccination. The chain couples TRBV19 to TRBJ2-1; a stretch of 11 junction bases matches TRBD2. The receptor was derived from an adult in good health. The sequence in DNA is TGTGCCAGTAGTATACCCTCCCAGCCTATGACTAGCGGGGAGATCAATGAGCAGTTCTTC. Its protein product is CASSIPSQPMTSGEINEQFF.